The rows below give T cell receptor beta chains drawn from one sample of a study of CD8+CD57+ T cells in acquired aplastic anemia. TCRdb called the reads again in MiXCR, with one record for every CDR3 protein. The sample lists about 220,000 distinct CDR3 sequences, roughly 33% seen once, with roughly 1.1% in the top ten. The sample was sorted CD4+, CD8+, or CD8+CD57+ T cells (not recorded which) from PBMCs. All receptors come from a human donor in good health, serving as a control. The CDR3 runs from the conserved cysteine through the conserved F or W. The D gene is left open where the match is weak. Only some rows state a clone size, as once, few, many or a class for expanded clones.

CDR3	DNA	D	V	J	size
CAATGQGTEAFF	TGTGCCGCTACGGGGCAGGGCACTGAAGCTTTCTTT	-	TRBV3-1	TRBJ1-1	few
CASSFGPTGYNEQFF	TGCGCCAGCAGCTTCGGACCGACGGGCTACAATGAGCAGTTCTTC	-	TRBV5-1	TRBJ2-1	many
CASSQGPWNNMNTEAFF	TGTGCCAGCAGCCAAGGGCCCTGGAATAACATGAACACTGAAGCTTTCTTT	-	TRBV3-1	TRBJ1-1	-
CATSDPRQGYGYTF	TGTGCCACCAGTGATCCGAGACAGGGGTATGGCTACACCTTC	TRBD1	TRBV2	TRBJ1-2	-
CASSLITSPQETQYF	TGTGCTAGCAGTCTGATCACGTCACCTCAAGAGACCCAGTACTTC	-	TRBV7-7	TRBJ2-5	-
CAINSGGTGALTEAFF	TGTGCCATCAACTCAGGCGGGACAGGGGCCCTTACTGAAGCTTTCTTT	TRBD1	TRBV10-3	TRBJ1-1	many
CASSSQTPMAYGYTF	TGTGCCAGTTCCTCCCAAACACCTATGGCCTATGGCTACACCTTC	-	TRBV19	TRBJ1-2	many
CASSLGREGLGNEQFF	TGTGCCAGCAGCTTAGGACGGGAGGGCCTGGGCAATGAGCAGTTCTTC	TRBD2	TRBV11-2	TRBJ2-1	-
CASSVFAGPTYEQYF	TGTGCCAGCAGTGTATTCGCAGGACCCACCTACGAGCAGTACTTC	-	TRBV25-1	TRBJ2-7	many
CASSQDKGSETQYF	TGTGCCAGCAGCCAAGATAAGGGGTCAGAGACCCAGTACTTC	-	TRBV3-1	TRBJ2-5	-
CASSLTGTPYEQYF	TGTGCCAGCTCACTTACCGGGACCCCCTACGAGCAGTACTTC	-	TRBV18	TRBJ2-7	few
CASSMAGAYEQYF	TGTGCCAGTAGTATGGCGGGGGCCTACGAGCAGTACTTC	TRBD2	TRBV19	TRBJ2-7	many
CASSPLSDIGGYTF	TGCGCCAGCAGCCCGCTATCGGACATAGGTGGCTACACCTTC	-	TRBV5-1	TRBJ1-2	few
CAWDPKSSGNTIYF	TGTGCCTGGGACCCTAAGAGCTCTGGAAACACCATATATTTT	-	TRBV30	TRBJ1-3	few
CSASRAGGTQETQYF	TGCAGTGCTAGTCGGGCGGGGGGTACACAAGAGACCCAGTACTTC	TRBD2	TRBV20-1	TRBJ2-5	many
CASSQGGMPGGPFF	TGTGCCAGCAGCCAAGGGGGGATGCCTGGTGGGCCTTTCTTT	-	TRBV3-1	TRBJ1-1	few
CASSRDRKPNQPQHF	TGTGCCAGCAGTCGGGACAGGAAACCTAATCAGCCCCAGCATTTT	TRBD1	TRBV2	TRBJ1-5	many
CASSRQGGGNTEAFF	TGTGCCAGCAGTCGACAGGGAGGGGGAAACACTGAAGCTTTCTTT	TRBD1	TRBV12-3/TRBV12-4	TRBJ1-1	many
CASSGDRQYGYTF	TGTGCCAGCAGCGGGGACAGACAGTATGGCTACACCTTC	TRBD1	TRBV7-9	TRBJ1-2	many
CASRADRGNTIYF	TGCGCCAGCAGAGCGGACAGGGGAAACACCATATATTTT	TRBD1	TRBV5-1	TRBJ1-3	many
CASSGGAHQPQHF	TGTGCCAGTAGTGGAGGGGCCCACCAGCCCCAGCATTTT	-	TRBV19	TRBJ1-5	many
CASSDSGPFTDTQYF	TGTGCCAGCAGTGACAGTGGGCCGTTCACAGATACGCAGTATTTT	-	TRBV6-4	TRBJ2-3	many
CASRPWATDTQYF	TGTGCCAGCAGACCATGGGCCACAGATACGCAGTATTTT	-	TRBV5-5	TRBJ2-3	few
CAISPKWLAGGTQYF	TGTGCCATCAGTCCAAAGTGGCTAGCGGGGGGGACCCAGTACTTC	TRBD2	TRBV10-3	TRBJ2-5	-
CATSSGTTNYGYTF	TGTGCCACCAGTTCCGGGACAACGAACTATGGCTACACCTTC	-	TRBV24-1	TRBJ1-2	-
CATSRDGGQGTDTQYF	TGTGCCACCAGCAGAGATGGGGGACAGGGAACAGATACGCAGTATTTT	TRBD1	TRBV15	TRBJ2-3	many
CAISEQGAGEAFF	TGTGCCATCAGTGAGCAGGGGGCGGGTGAAGCTTTCTTT	TRBD1	TRBV10-3	TRBJ1-1	few
CASSSRLAGVRGATDTQYF	TGTGCCAGCAGCTCCCGACTAGCGGGAGTTAGGGGTGCGACAGATACGCAGTATTTT	TRBD2	TRBV7-1	TRBJ2-3	-
CASSVFQGSEQYF	TGTGCCAGCAGTGTTTTCCAGGGTTCCGAGCAGTACTTC	-	TRBV2	TRBJ2-7	many
CASSLPYEQYF	TGTGCCAGCAGCCTCCCTTACGAGCAGTACTTC	-	TRBV5-8	TRBJ2-7	many
CASSHPQGPQHF	TGTGCCAGCAGCCATCCACAGGGGCCCCAGCATTTT	-	TRBV3-1	TRBJ1-5	few
CASSQVLGSDTQYF	TGTGCCAGCAGCCAAGTACTGGGTTCTGATACGCAGTATTTT	-	TRBV4-2	TRBJ2-3	few
CASSPITSSSGNTIYF	TGTGCCAGCAGCCCCATTACATCGAGCTCTGGAAACACCATATATTTT	-	TRBV11-3	TRBJ1-3	many
CASSLNRDHEQYF	TGTGCCAGCAGCCTCAACAGGGACCACGAGCAGTACTTC	-	TRBV7-2	TRBJ2-7	-
CASSLGQAEVDTF	TGTGCCAGCAGCCTCGGACAGGCCGAAGTCGACACCTTC	TRBD1	TRBV11-2	TRBJ1-2	many
CSARDLGAKNIQYF	TGCAGTGCTAGAGATTTGGGAGCCAAAAACATTCAGTACTTC	-	TRBV20-1	TRBJ2-4	-
CASSYEGMSYNEQFF	TGTGCCAGCAGTTACGAGGGTATGTCCTACAATGAGCAGTTCTTC	-	TRBV2	TRBJ2-1	few
CASRQTPGLAGGPGEQYF	TGTGCCAGCAGACAAACCCCGGGACTAGCGGGGGGGCCGGGGGAGCAGTACTTC	TRBD2	TRBV11-2	TRBJ2-5	-
CASSLMAASGGNTDTQYF	TGTGCCAGCAGCTTGATGGCGGCTAGCGGGGGGAACACAGATACGCAGTATTTT	TRBD2	TRBV11-2	TRBJ2-3	-
CASQGTSGSTF	TGTGCCAGCCAAGGGACTAGCGGGTCAACCTTC	TRBD2	TRBV6-1	TRBJ2-1	many
CASSLRTGGDEQFF	TGCGCCAGCAGCTTGCGGACAGGGGGGGATGAGCAGTTCTTC	TRBD1	TRBV5-1	TRBJ2-1	few
CATKVAGGGEETQYF	TGTGCCACCAAAGTAGCGGGGGGCGGGGAAGAGACCCAGTACTTC	TRBD2	TRBV10-3	TRBJ2-5	many
CASSYSTTREETQYF	TGTGCCAGCAGTTACTCGACCACTCGGGAAGAGACCCAGTACTTC	-	TRBV6-2/TRBV6-3	TRBJ2-5	-
CASSFEGRNSPLHF	TGTGCCAGCAGCTTTGAGGGCAGAAATTCACCCCTCCACTTT	-	TRBV7-9	TRBJ1-6	many
CASSNRENTEAFF	TGTGCCAGCAGTAACAGGGAGAACACTGAAGCTTTCTTT	-	TRBV2	TRBJ1-1	many
CASSLEGFPGELSF	TGCGCCAGCAGCTTGGAAGGGTTCCCCGGGGAGCTGTCTTTT	-	TRBV5-1	TRBJ2-2	-
CASSRDLPRSGANVLTF	TGCGCCAGCAGTCGGGACCTACCGCGCTCTGGGGCCAACGTCCTGACTTTC	-	TRBV5-1	TRBJ2-6	-
CASSDRQREIQYF	TGTGCCAGCAGTGACCGGCAGAGAGAGATCCAGTACTTC	-	TRBV2	TRBJ2-5	-
CASSFSRTEAFF	TGTGCCAGCAGTTTTTCGAGGACTGAAGCTTTCTTT	-	TRBV6-5	TRBJ1-1	many